This T cell receptor beta chain was found in a study of shared clonotypes between healthy human individuals. Study-wide results and limits: The authors sampled blood alone, and tissue repertoires likely differ. Genetic and exposure-history diversity was limited by the few donors.

The CDR3 totals 15 residues. Germline assignment: CDR1 LGHNA and CDR2 YSLEER. Trimming left V 0 bases short and J 3 bases short, with 11 bases between. Spread over ten immunoSEQ deep assay plates, unsorted PBMC DNA underwent sequencing. Assay used: immunoSEQ multiplex PCR; TCRdb lists only in-frame clones, some missing. Among 450,000 to 500,000 clones listed, 70% to 80% were seen once. For this clone: Its antigen is still unknown.

This clonotype was sampled from a woman aged 40 to 50 in good health. Some clones in this sample may be carry-over from other donors' samples. The V call is TRBV4-3, the J call TRBJ1-2, with unresolved D. Sequences were obtained from PBMCs. For the CDR3, the DNA is TGCGCCAGCAGCCAAGAGGCGGGGTTGGACTATGGCTACACCTTC. It encodes CASSQEAGLDYGYTF.